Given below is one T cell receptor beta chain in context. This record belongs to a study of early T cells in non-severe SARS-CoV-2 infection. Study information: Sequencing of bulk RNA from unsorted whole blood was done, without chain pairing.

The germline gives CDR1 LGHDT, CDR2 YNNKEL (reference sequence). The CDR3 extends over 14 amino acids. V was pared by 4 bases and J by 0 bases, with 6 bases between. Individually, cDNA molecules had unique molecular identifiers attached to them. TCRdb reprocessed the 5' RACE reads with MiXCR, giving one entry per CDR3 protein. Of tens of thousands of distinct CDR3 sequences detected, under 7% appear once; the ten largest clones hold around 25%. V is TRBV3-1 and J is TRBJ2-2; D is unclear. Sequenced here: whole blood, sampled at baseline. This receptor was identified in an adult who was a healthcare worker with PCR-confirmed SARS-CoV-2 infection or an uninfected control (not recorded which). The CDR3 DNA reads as TGTGCCAGCAGCCGATCTGCGAACACCGGGGAGCTGTTTTTT. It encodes CASSRSANTGELFF.